Shown below are 30 T cell receptor beta chains from a single sample sequenced in a study of T cell responses to AZD1222 COVID-19 vaccine. The assay was immunoSEQ multiplex PCR, and TCRdb's table has in-frame clones only and misses some. The sample carries about 96,000 clones, approximately 90% recorded once. Sequenced here: peripheral blood, sampled on day 0 of MenACWY control vaccination. These receptors originate from an adult in good health.

The chain is built from TRBV6-5 and TRBJ2-3, with D perhaps TRBD2 (5 bases). V was shortened by 10 bases and J by 6 bases, with 20 bases between the two germline ends. CDR1 is MNHEY, CDR2 SVGAGI, per germline. There are 14 residues in the CDR3. The CDR3: CATQDLGFSDTQYF. The CDR3 DNA is TGTGCCACCCAGGACTTAGGATTTTCGGATACGCAGTATTTT.

This chain joins TRBV11-3 and TRBJ2-3, with D hard to call. The CDR3 sequence is 16 residues long. Germline V gene lookup returns CDR1 SGHNT and CDR2 YENEEA. Trimming pared 4 bases from V and 0 bases from J, leaving 14 bases between. CDR3 region: CASSYRWGSSTDTQYF. In nucleotides, the CDR3 is TGTGCCAGCAGCTACCGGTGGGGATCTAGCACAGATACGCAGTATTTT.

The gene calls are TRBV6-1 and TRBJ1-3; D unclear. The CDR3 sequence is 15 residues long. V lost 3 bases, J lost 0 bases, and 9 bases lay in between. The germline CDR1 and CDR2 sequences are MNHNS and SASEGT. The CDR3 spells CASSEFTSSGNTIYF. Here the CDR3 DNA reads TGTGCCAGCAGTGAGTTCACCAGCTCTGGAAACACCATATATTTT.

The J gene is TRBJ2-4, the V gene TRBV18; 11 nucleotides agree with TRBD2. The CDR3 loop spans 16 amino acids. V dropped 3 bases and J dropped 4; count of bases not matched to a gene: 5. Per germline, CDR1 KGHSH and CDR2 LQKENI. CDR3: CASSPLTSGAKNIQYF. The CDR3 DNA reads as TGTGCCAGCTCACCCTTGACTAGCGGGGCAAAAAACATTCAGTACTTC.

This rearrangement joins TRBV18 to TRBJ2-1, with a weak D call TRBD2 (6 bases). Between the trimmed V and J ends, which lost 0 bases and 5 bases, there was a span of 8 bases. Germline V lookup: CDR1 KGHSH, CDR2 LQKENI. The CDR3 runs to 14 residues. The CDR3 region has the DNA TGTGCCAGCTCACCACCGGAGGGGAACAATGAGCAGTTCTTC. Protein sequence: CASSPPEGNNEQFF.

This clone was seen a single time. The chain links TRBV19 to TRBJ2-2; weak D call: TRBD2 (6 bases). Germline assignment: CDR1 LNHDA and CDR2 SQIVND (reference sequence). V was shortened by 5 bases and J by 2 bases, with 9 bases between the two germline ends. There are 14 residues in the CDR3. The CDR3 DNA sequence: TGTGCCAGTAGTCTGGGACTTAACACCGGGGAGCTGTTTTTT. Translation: CASSLGLNTGELFF.

The J gene is TRBJ1-4, the V gene TRBV7-9; TRBD1 agrees at 8 bases. Unmatched junction bases numbered 10, after V lost 5 bases and J lost 8 bases. The CDR3 sequence is 15 residues long. Germline CDR1 SEHNR, CDR2 FQNEAQ (reference sequence). The CDR3 here is CASSTTGTGGEKLFF. CDR3 coding DNA: TGTGCCAGCAGCACCACCGGGACAGGCGGAGAAAAACTGTTTTTT.

This chain uses TRBV6-1 with TRBJ1-4; D perhaps matches TRBD1 (5 bases). The CDR3 contains 16 residues. Germline CDR1 and CDR2: MNHNS and SASEGT. Deletions cut 4 bases from V and 0 bases from J, with 12 bases between. CDR3 nucleotide sequence: TGTGCCAGCAGTGGGGGGACGGTTACAACTAATGAAAAACTGTTTTTT. It translates to CASSGGTVTTNEKLFF.

The CDR3 protein is CASSLAGSGGVYEQFF. Here the CDR3 DNA reads TGTGCCAGCAGCTTAGCGGGGAGCGGGGGGGTTTATGAGCAGTTCTTC. The chain uses TRBV7-9 and TRBJ2-1; 10 bases line up with TRBD2. This CDR3 region has 16 residues. Germline CDR1 SEHNR, CDR2 FQNEAQ (reference sequence). V trimming: 0 bases; J trimming: 8 bases; junction bases outside the gene matches: 7.

The chain couples TRBV28 to TRBJ1-5, with 8 positions matching TRBD1. The CDR3 consists of 16 residues. Trimming at V came to 6 bases and at J to 3 bases, leaving 10 bases not matched to a gene. Germline lookup yields CDR1 MDHEN and CDR2 SYDVKM. This CDR3 reads CASSRQGRTINQPQHF. The CDR3 nucleotides read TGTGCCAGCAGCCGACAGGGGAGGACCATCAATCAGCCCCAGCATTTT.

This chain joins TRBV5-5 and TRBJ2-5; the match to TRBD2 covers 10 bases. Germline lookup yields CDR1 SGHKS and CDR2 YYEKEE (reference sequence). The CDR3 consists of 16 residues. With 0 bases clipped from V and 5 bases from J, the junction kept 7 bases outside the gene matches. The CDR3 is CASSLGTSGKVETQYF. The CDR3 DNA reads as TGTGCCAGCAGCTTGGGGACTAGCGGAAAAGTGGAGACCCAGTACTTC.

The CDR3 reads CASSLDPERVQYF. DNA of the CDR3: TGTGCCAGCAGCTTAGACCCCGAGCGGGTGCAGTACTTC. This chain connects TRBV11-3 to TRBJ2-7, with a possible D match to TRBD2 (6 bases). The CDR3 sequence is 13 residues long. Germline loops: CDR1 SGHNT, CDR2 YENEEA. The germline V and J ends were trimmed by 0 bases and 9 bases, with 12 bases remaining between them.

This chain connects TRBV6-5 to TRBJ2-2; unclear D gene. This CDR3 comprises 15 residues. The germline gives CDR1 MNHEY, CDR2 SVGAGI. Trimming stripped 2 bases from V and 1 base from J, with 8 bases between. CDR3 coding DNA: TGTGCCAGCAGTTACGGGGTGGAGAACACCGGGGAGCTGTTTTTT. It yields the protein CASSYGVENTGELFF.

This clone appeared a few times. The chain carries TRBV7-2 and TRBJ1-4; weak D call: TRBD1 (5 bases). CDR1 SGHTA and CDR2 FQGNSA come from the germline V gene. Trimming removed 1 base from V and 3 bases from J, with 9 bases in between. This CDR3 comprises 15 residues. The CDR3 sequence: CASSLEVGPNEKLFF. The CDR3 DNA follows: TGTGCCAGCAGCTTAGAGGTGGGGCCTAATGAAAAACTGTTTTTT.

The V call is TRBV6-6, the J call TRBJ2-7, with D perhaps given as TRBD1 or TRBD2 (6 bases each). This CDR3 is 13 amino acids long. V was clipped by 8 bases and J by 6 bases, with 17 bases between them. Germline loops: CDR1 MNHNY, CDR2 SVGAGI (reference sequence). CDR3 DNA: TGTGCCAGCTTCCGGCCGGGGGCAATCGAGCAGTACTTC. It specifies CASFRPGAIEQYF.

V is TRBV10-3 and J is TRBJ2-7, with unresolved D. The CDR3 sequence is 11 residues long. Trimming stripped 2 bases from V and 2 bases from J, with 1 base between. Germline values: CDR1 ENHRY, CDR2 SYGVKD. CDR3 sequence (DNA): TGTGCCATCAGTGAGACCTACGAGCAGTACTTC. Protein sequence: CAISETYEQYF.

CDR3 nucleotide sequence: TGTGCCAGCAGTTCCAAGACAGGGGTTCAGCCCCAGCATTTT. Residues: CASSSKTGVQPQHF. The chain couples TRBV6-2 or TRBV6-3 to TRBJ1-5, with 8 bases fitting TRBD1. The V gene's germline CDR1 is MNHEY and CDR2 SVGEGT. The CDR3 is 14 residues long. Losses at the gene ends were 4 bases for V and 6 bases for J; bases not matched to a gene: 5.

The chain links TRBV7-3 to TRBJ2-1; D perhaps matches TRBD2 (5 bases). The ends were cut back, 5 bases at V and 10 bases at J, with 15 bases in the middle. The CDR3 sequence is 13 residues long. Germline CDR1 and CDR2: SGHTA and FQGTGA. CDR3 sequence reads: CASSASPPGEQFF. The CDR3, as DNA: TGTGCCAGCAGCGCTAGCCCACCGGGAGAGCAGTTCTTC.

This clone was seen just once. The rearrangement uses TRBV5-1 and TRBJ1-1; D is ambiguous. Germline V lookup: CDR1 SGHRS, CDR2 YFSETQ. V was trimmed by 0 bases and J by 1 base, leaving 7 bases between them. The CDR3 extends over 14 amino acids. CDR3 in DNA: TGCGCCAGCAGCTTGGACGCCGAGAACACTGAAGCTTTCTTT. Residues: CASSLDAENTEAFF. Using reference TRBV5-1 and TRBJ1-1 for the parts outside the CDR3, the full variable domain is KAGVTQTPRYLIKTRGQQVTLSCSPISGHRSVSWYQQTPGQGLQFLFEYFSETQRNKGNFPGRFSGRQFSNSRSEMNVSTLELGDSALYLCASSLDAENTEAFFGQGTRLTVV.

The chain recombines TRBV28 with TRBJ2-7; D possibly corresponds to TRBD1 (8 bases). The V and J ends lost 5 bases and 10 bases respectively, with 18 bases between them. The V gene's germline CDR1 is MDHEN and CDR2 SYDVKM. CDR3 size: 13 residues. CDR3 in amino acids: CASSLTGGERQYF. The CDR3, as DNA: TGTGCCAGCAGTCTTACAGGGGGGGAACGACAGTACTTC.

The chain couples TRBV27 to TRBJ1-2; 7 bases align to TRBD1. The V segment lost 0 bases and the J segment 4 bases; nucleotides outside the gene matches: 2. The CDR3 covers 14 residues. Germline V gene sequence: CDR1 MNHEY, CDR2 SMNVEV (reference sequence). CDR3 nucleotide sequence: TGTGCCAGCAGTTTATCGTGGGACAGCTATGGCTACACCTTC. It encodes CASSLSWDSYGYTF.

This clone was picked up a small number of times. The rearrangement joins TRBV6-4 to TRBJ1-2; TRBD1 matches 9 bases. Germline V gene sequence: CDR1 MRHNA, CDR2 SNTAGT. V lost 6 bases and J lost 8; bases outside the gene matches: 13. The CDR3 is 15 residues long. CDR3 DNA sequence: TGTGCCAGCAGAGTCGCCGGGACAGGGCTCTACGGCTACACCTTC. Protein sequence: CASRVAGTGLYGYTF.

This chain joins TRBV18 and TRBJ1-1, with TRBD1 as a possible D gene (6 bases). CDR3 length: 15 residues. Trimming stripped 2 bases from V and 4 bases from J, with 14 bases between. The germline CDR1 and CDR2 sequences are KGHSH and LQKENI. DNA of the CDR3: TGTGCCAGCTCACCATATTTCACAGGGACCACTGAAGCTTTCTTT. This sequence encodes CASSPYFTGTTEAFF.

This rearrangement joins TRBV6-5 to TRBJ1-2; a possible D gene is TRBD1 (5 bases). Germline values: CDR1 MNHEY, CDR2 SVGAGI. This CDR3 comprises 14 residues. Trimming took off 5 bases at V and 0 bases at J, with 10 bases between the two ends. For the CDR3, the DNA is TGTGCCAGCAGTCCCGGGACTTCTAACTATGGCTACACCTTC. Protein sequence: CASSPGTSNYGYTF.

The rearrangement links TRBV7-2 to TRBJ2-5, with D perhaps assigned TRBD1 or TRBD2 (5 bases each). V dropped 1 base and J dropped 2 bases, with 11 bases sitting between them. Germline V lookup: CDR1 SGHTA, CDR2 FQGNSA. The CDR3 is made up of 15 amino acids. In DNA form, the CDR3 reads TGTGCCAGCAGCTTAGTGGGGGTAAATCAAGAGACCCAGTACTTC. This translates into CASSLVGVNQETQYF.

This chain connects TRBV2 to TRBJ1-1, with no clear D. CDR1 and CDR2 (germline): SNHLY, FYNNEI. The CDR3 runs 12 residues. Deletions cut 10 bases from V and 5 bases from J, with 14 bases between. This CDR3 reads CAIQSSGTEAFF. The CDR3 DNA is TGTGCCATACAATCCTCGGGAACTGAAGCTTTCTTT.

The chain uses TRBV6-1 and TRBJ1-2; unclear D gene. The V gene's germline CDR1 is MNHNS and CDR2 SASEGT. V lost 3 bases, J lost 0 bases, and 5 bases lay in between. The CDR3 spans 13 residues. The CDR3 spells CASSESTNYGYTF. The CDR3 DNA follows: TGTGCCAGCAGTGAGTCTACTAACTATGGCTACACCTTC.

This clone was observed a single time. V is TRBV6-5 and J is TRBJ2-5; TRBD2 might be the D (6 bases). V dropped 6 bases and J dropped 5 bases, with 10 bases sitting between them. Germline V gives CDR1 MNHEY, CDR2 SVGAGI. The length of the CDR3 is 12 residues. The CDR3 DNA reads as TGTGCCAGCAGGGGCGGGGTGGAGACCCAGTACTTC. It encodes CASRGGVETQYF.

CDR3 in amino acids: CASTPFGTDTQYF. The DNA of the CDR3 is TGTGCCAGCACGCCTTTCGGCACAGATACGCAGTATTTT. The chain carries TRBV6-5 and TRBJ2-3; no firm D call. Germline V gene sequence: CDR1 MNHEY, CDR2 SVGAGI. The CDR3 consists of 13 residues. V was shortened by 7 bases and J by 1 base, with 9 bases between the two germline ends.

The rearrangement uses TRBV7-9 and TRBJ2-3; TRBD2 might be the D (5 bases). Per germline, CDR1 SEHNR and CDR2 FQNEAQ (reference sequence). V dropped 5 bases and J dropped 1 base, with 10 bases sitting between them. The CDR3 is 14 amino acids. The CDR3 protein is CASSSGHRTDTQYF. In nucleotides, the CDR3 is TGTGCCAGCAGCAGCGGCCACCGCACAGATACGCAGTATTTT.